The 8 T cell receptor beta chains in this list originate from one sample, sequenced in a study of monozygotic twins with inflammatory bowel disease. TCRdb reanalyzed the 5' RACE reads, giving one entry per CDR3 protein sequence and no DNA. This repertoire comprises about 210,000 distinct CDR3 sequences; its ten largest clones make up under 8.5%. The material sequenced was blood. Every receptor here comes from a human donor with ulcerative colitis or Crohn's disease, or a healthy co-twin of an affected twin (not recorded which).

The J gene is TRBJ1-5, the V gene TRBV27; the TCRdb call, TRBD1, lacks DNA for checking. The CDR3 loop spans 17 amino acids. Germline V gene data show CDR1 as MNHEY and CDR2 as SMNVEV (reference sequence). This CDR3 reads CASSSSVWGGSNQPQHF.

The chain joins TRBV20-1 to TRBJ2-2; TCRdb's assignment of TRBD2 cannot be checked, as there is no DNA. This CDR3 comprises 16 residues. Germline CDR1 reads DFQATT; CDR2 reads SNEGSKA (reference sequence). The CDR3 spells CSARASGRSNTGELFF.

The CDR3 loop reads CASRSGDSGGTEAFF. This chain links TRBV28 with TRBJ1-1; TCRdb's assignment of TRBD1 cannot be checked, as there is no DNA. The CDR3 totals 15 residues. Looked up from germline, CDR1 is MDHEN and CDR2 is SYDVKM.

The chain has TRBV20-1 and TRBJ2-3. This CDR3 is built from 13 residues. CDR1 and CDR2 from the germline V gene are DFQATT and SNEGSKA (reference sequence). CDR3 protein: CSARSQPADTQYF.

The chain couples TRBV6-5 to TRBJ2-3; TCRdb calls TRBD2, which cannot be checked without DNA. CDR1 MNHEY and CDR2 SVGAGI come from the germline V gene. CDR3 size: 17 residues. The CDR3 loop is CASSYFPGYSLTDTQYF.

This chain connects TRBV3-1 to TRBJ1-2; TCRdb's D call, TRBD1, is unchecked because there is no DNA. The CDR3 covers 15 residues. CDR1 is LGHDT and CDR2 is YNNKEL in the germline V gene (reference sequence). The CDR3 loop is CASSPTPLVWYGYTF.

The rearrangement joins TRBV7-9 to TRBJ2-7; TCRdb's assignment of TRBD2 cannot be checked, as there is no DNA. The CDR3 runs 15 residues. Germline CDR1 SEHNR, CDR2 FQNEAQ (reference sequence). The CDR3 is CASSGSGPFPYEQYF.

The chain employs TRBV20-1 and TRBJ2-3; TCRdb's D call, TRBD2, is unchecked because there is no DNA. Germline-derived CDR1 and CDR2 are DFQATT and SNEGSKA (reference sequence). The CDR3 spans 14 residues. The CDR3 loop is CSANVAGVPDTQYF.